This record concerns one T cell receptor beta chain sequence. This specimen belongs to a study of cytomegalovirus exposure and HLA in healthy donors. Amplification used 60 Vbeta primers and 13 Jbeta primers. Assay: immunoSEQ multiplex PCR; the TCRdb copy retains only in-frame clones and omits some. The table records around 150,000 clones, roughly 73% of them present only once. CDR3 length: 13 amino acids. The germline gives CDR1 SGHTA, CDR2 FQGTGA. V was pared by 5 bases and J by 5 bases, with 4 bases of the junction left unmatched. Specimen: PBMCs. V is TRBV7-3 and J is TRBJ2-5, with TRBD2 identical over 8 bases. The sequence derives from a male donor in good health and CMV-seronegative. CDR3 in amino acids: CASSTGGAETQYF. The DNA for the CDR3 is TGTGCCAGCAGCACCGGGGGGGCCGAGACCCAGTACTTC.